This section outlines one T cell receptor (beta chain) sequence together with its context. RNA transcripts served as the template for amplifying TCR beta CDR3 regions. TCR CDR3 regions were first amplified by RT-PCR with HTBI primers. Each CDR3 protein gets one entry after TCRdb re-called the multiplex PCR reads with MiXCR. The table includes 600,000 or so distinct CDR3 sequences, roughly 46% detected once. The ends lost 3 bases at V and 2 bases at J; junction bases unmatched: 6. The length of the CDR3 is 15 residues. Germline CDR1 and CDR2: DFQATT and SNEGSKA (reference sequence). This specimen belongs to a study of T cells in Graves' hyperthyroidism and ophthalmopathy.

This receptor was obtained from a woman younger than 35 with Graves' hyperthyroidism. The sample consisted of peripheral blood or thyroid tissue (not recorded which). The chain employs TRBV20-1 and TRBJ2-5, with 10 bases lining up with TRBD2. The CDR3 sequence: CSASLSGRFQETQYF. Here the CDR3 DNA reads TGCAGTGCTAGTCTTAGCGGGAGGTTTCAAGAGACCCAGTACTTC.